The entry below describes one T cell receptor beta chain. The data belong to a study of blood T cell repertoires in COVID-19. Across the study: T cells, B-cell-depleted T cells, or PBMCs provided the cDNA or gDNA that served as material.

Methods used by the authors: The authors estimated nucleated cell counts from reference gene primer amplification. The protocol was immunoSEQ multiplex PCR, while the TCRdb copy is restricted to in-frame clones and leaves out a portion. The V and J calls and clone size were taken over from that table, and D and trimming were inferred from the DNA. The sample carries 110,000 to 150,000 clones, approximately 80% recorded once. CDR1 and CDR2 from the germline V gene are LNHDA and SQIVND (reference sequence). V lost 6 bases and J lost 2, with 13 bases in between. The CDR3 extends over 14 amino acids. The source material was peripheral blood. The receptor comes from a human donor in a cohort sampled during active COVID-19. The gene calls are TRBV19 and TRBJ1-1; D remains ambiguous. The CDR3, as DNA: TGTGCCAGTAGATTTGGCTGGGCCAACACTGAAGCTTTCTTT. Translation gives CASRFGWANTEAFF.